Listed below are T cell receptor beta chains from one sample, sequenced in a study of T cell repertoires in cytomegalovirus infection. TCRdb fed the reads into MiXCR, producing one record per CDR3 protein. The sample holds about 400,000 distinct CDR3 sequences, 15% to 20% seen once. The material sequenced was PBMCs. Every receptor here comes from a human donor in good health (CMV status not recorded). Some clones in this sample may be carry-over from other donors' samples. CDR3s include the opening cysteine and the closing phenylalanine or tryptophan. The D gene is left open where the match is weak. Expanded clones get a size class; other rows say once, few or many, or leave the size out.

len,abundance,j_gene,d_gene,v_gene,CDR3aa,CDR3nt
14,few,TRBJ1-5,.,TRBV4-1,CASSLSREGQPQHF,TGCGCCAGCAGCTTATCAAGAGAAGGTCAGCCCCAGCATTTT
14,many,TRBJ2-7,.,TRBV7-2,CASSSPRMSYEQYF,TGTGCCAGCAGCTCGCCTAGAATGAGCTACGAGCAGTACTTC
15,.,TRBJ2-1,TRBD2,TRBV12-5,CAGARSGAQYNEQFF,TGTGCTGGTGCCCGAAGCGGGGCGCAATACAATGAGCAGTTCTTC
15,many,TRBJ1-6,.,TRBV4-3,CASSQDRVYNSPLHF,TGCGCCAGCAGCCAAGACAGGGTCTATAATTCACCCCTCCACTTT
15,few,TRBJ2-4,.,TRBV4-3,CASSQGPPPIDIQYF,TGCGCCAGCAGCCAAGGCCCACCCCCAATTGACATTCAGTACTTC
15,.,TRBJ2-2,.,TRBV12-3/TRBV12-4,CASSSHGGGTGELFF,TGTGCCAGCAGTTCCCATGGGGGTGGCACCGGGGAGCTGTTTTTT
13,many,TRBJ1-1,.,TRBV12-3/TRBV12-4,CASSLQRGAEAFF,TGTGCCAGCAGTTTACAACGGGGCGCTGAAGCTTTCTTT
13,many,TRBJ2-7,.,TRBV7-2,CASSLSGPYEQYF,TGTGCCAGCAGCCTGAGCGGGCCCTACGAGCAGTACTTC
14,.,TRBJ2-7,.,TRBV2,CASSVGLANYEQYF,TGTGCCAGCAGTGTTGGCCTAGCTAACTACGAGCAGTACTTC
16,few,TRBJ2-7,TRBD2,TRBV7-9,CASSLGWGLASYEQYF,TGTGCCAGCAGCTTAGGTTGGGGACTAGCGTCCTACGAGCAGTACTTC
15,.,TRBJ2-7,.,TRBV18,CASSPIPPGAHEQYF,TGTGCCAGCTCCCCAATACCACCCGGGGCACACGAGCAGTACTTC
14,.,TRBJ2-5,TRBD1,TRBV6-2/TRBV6-3,CASSHPTGMETQYF,TGTGCCAGCAGTCACCCGACAGGGATGGAGACCCAGTACTTC
15,.,TRBJ2-3,TRBD2,TRBV25-1,CASSSTGGTTDTQYF,TGTGCCAGCAGCAGCACGGGGGGGACCACAGATACGCAGTATTTT
15,few,TRBJ1-2,TRBD1,TRBV19,CASRPTGADNYGYTF,TGTGCCAGTAGGCCGACAGGGGCGGATAACTATGGCTACACCTTC
13,many,TRBJ1-1,.,TRBV12-3/TRBV12-4,CASSAGGVAEAFF,TGTGCCAGCAGCGCGGGGGGAGTCGCTGAAGCTTTCTTT
14,many,TRBJ2-6,.,TRBV2,CASSDRAGANVLTF,TGTGCCAGCAGTGACAGGGCTGGGGCCAACGTCCTGACTTTC
18,many,TRBJ2-1,TRBD2,TRBV7-8,CASSPSASGGWGYNEQFF,TGTGCCAGCAGTCCCTCGGCTAGCGGGGGGTGGGGTTACAATGAGCAGTTCTTC
17,few,TRBJ2-1,TRBD2,TRBV7-2,CASSLSSRTSGALGQFF,TGTGCCAGCAGCTTATCATCCCGGACTAGCGGGGCCCTTGGGCAGTTCTTC
14,many,TRBJ2-5,.,TRBV12-3/TRBV12-4,CASSTLLGQETQYF,TGTGCCAGCAGTACATTATTGGGCCAAGAGACCCAGTACTTC
16,few,TRBJ2-5,TRBD2,TRBV7-2,CASSRGRGGNQETQYF,TGTGCCAGCAGCCGGGGTCGCGGGGGGAATCAAGAGACCCAGTACTTC
14,many,TRBJ2-3,TRBD1,TRBV20-1,CSARPTGTGDTQYF,TGCAGTGCTAGACCCACCGGGACAGGGGATACGCAGTATTTT
13,few,TRBJ1-1,.,TRBV7-8,CASSSNVRSEAFF,TGTGCCAGCAGCTCCAACGTCAGATCGGAAGCTTTCTTT
11,.,TRBJ1-2,.,TRBV12-3/TRBV12-4,CASSLGSSATF,TGTGCCAGCAGTTTAGGCAGTTCGGCAACATTC
15,.,TRBJ1-2,TRBD1,TRBV20-1,CSAQSDRWPDYGYTF,TGCAGTGCCCAATCGGACAGGTGGCCGGATTATGGCTACACCTTC
15,many,TRBJ2-2,.,TRBV7-2,CASSLIAVNTGELFF,TGTGCCAGCAGCTTGATAGCGGTTAACACCGGGGAGCTGTTTTTT
14,.,TRBJ2-5,TRBD1,TRBV11-2,CASSSRGHTETQYF,TGTGCCAGCAGCTCAAGGGGGCATACGGAGACCCAGTACTTC
15,many,TRBJ2-1,.,TRBV28,CASSLGGGAGNEQFF,TGTGCCAGCAGTTTGGGCGGGGGCGCAGGAAATGAGCAGTTCTTC
13,few,TRBJ2-1,TRBD1,TRBV10-3,CAIRTGTVNEQFF,TGTGCCATCAGAACCGGGACAGTAAATGAGCAGTTCTTC
10,.,TRBJ2-3,.,TRBV6-6,CASSYDTQYF,TGTGCCAGCAGTTACGATACGCAGTATTTT
13,.,TRBJ1-1,.,TRBV12-3/TRBV12-4,CASSLWDDTEAFF,TGTGCCAGCAGTTTGTGGGATGACACTGAAGCTTTCTTT
14,.,TRBJ1-5,.,TRBV7-9,CASSSPPSNQPQHF,TGTGCCAGCAGCTCCCCTCCCAGCAATCAGCCCCAGCATTTT
14,many,TRBJ1-1,.,TRBV7-2,CASSLVGLDTEAFF,TGTGCCAGCAGCTTAGTAGGGCTTGACACTGAAGCTTTCTTT
16,many,TRBJ2-1,.,TRBV7-9,CASSSGVRHLYNEQFF,TGTGCCAGCAGCTCAGGCGTTCGTCATTTGTACAATGAGCAGTTCTTC
14,.,TRBJ1-5,.,TRBV19,CASTSWGPNQPQHF,TGTGCCAGTACCTCGTGGGGGCCCAATCAGCCCCAGCATTTT
15,.,TRBJ2-5,.,TRBV15,CATSRDRGPRGTQYF,TGTGCCACCAGCAGAGATCGAGGCCCGCGAGGGACCCAGTACTTC
13,few,TRBJ2-5,TRBD1,TRBV20-1,CSATGQLQETQYF,TGCAGTGCCACGGGACAGCTCCAAGAGACCCAGTACTTC
13,.,TRBJ1-1,.,TRBV2,CASSDEASIGAFF,TGTGCCAGCTCTGATGAGGCGTCTATTGGAGCTTTCTTT
12,many,TRBJ2-7,.,TRBV10-3,CAIGDGPYEQYF,TGTGCCATAGGGGACGGCCCCTACGAGCAGTACTTC
16,.,TRBJ1-2,TRBD1,TRBV20-1,CSARGTGGLSNYGYTF,TGCAGTGCTAGGGGAACAGGGGGACTCTCTAACTATGGCTACACCTTC
15,few,TRBJ1-2,TRBD1,TRBV20-1,CSANTDGTGDYGYTF,TGCAGTGCTAATACGGATGGGACAGGGGACTATGGCTACACCTTC
13,few,TRBJ2-1,.,TRBV4-3,CASSRSYRNEQFF,TGCGCCAGCAGCCGATCGTACCGCAATGAGCAGTTCTTC
15,few,TRBJ1-1,TRBD1,TRBV6-6,CASRQRTGLNTEAFF,TGTGCCAGCAGGCAGAGGACAGGGCTGAACACTGAAGCTTTCTTT
15,.,TRBJ1-5,.,TRBV24-1,CATSDPNYSNQPQHF,TGTGCCACCAGTGACCCCAACTATAGCAATCAGCCCCAGCATTTT
14,few,TRBJ2-5,.,TRBV5-5,CASSLDGPGETQYF,TGTGCCAGCAGCTTGGACGGGCCGGGGGAGACCCAGTACTTC
16,few,TRBJ1-1,TRBD1,TRBV12-3/TRBV12-4,CASRSGTVGANTEAFF,TGTGCCAGCAGATCTGGGACAGTAGGCGCGAACACTGAAGCTTTCTTT
14,few,TRBJ2-3,.,TRBV4-2,CASSPKDSTDTQYF,TGTGCCAGCAGCCCTAAAGACAGCACAGATACGCAGTATTTT
11,few,TRBJ2-1,TRBD1,TRBV2,CASSGGQGVFF,TGTGCCAGCAGCGGGGGACAGGGGGTCTTCTTC
14,.,TRBJ1-6,.,TRBV20-1,CSASGGTYNSPLHF,TGCAGTGCTAGTGGAGGCACCTATAATTCACCCCTCCACTTT
14,many,TRBJ2-3,.,TRBV28,CASSLSGRTDTQYF,TGTGCCAGCAGTTTGAGCGGAAGGACAGATACGCAGTATTTT
17,many,TRBJ2-1,TRBD2,TRBV7-8,CASRIPPSSGSYNEQFF,TGTGCCAGCAGGATCCCCCCATCTAGCGGGTCCTACAATGAGCAGTTCTTC
14,.,TRBJ2-3,TRBD1,TRBV20-1,CSATGQGGTDTQYF,TGCAGTGCCACGGGACAGGGAGGCACAGATACGCAGTATTTT
15,few,TRBJ2-3,.,TRBV20-1,CSAVGEPDSPDTQYF,TGCAGTGCCGTGGGGGAGCCCGACAGCCCGGATACGCAGTATTTT
15,.,TRBJ2-7,TRBD1,TRBV4-3,CASSQTGQGAYEQYF,TGCGCCAGCAGCCAAACGGGACAGGGGGCCTACGAGCAGTACTTC
11,many,TRBJ2-7,.,TRBV30,CAWSAPYEQYF,TGTGCCTGGAGCGCACCCTACGAGCAGTACTTC
15,many,TRBJ2-1,.,TRBV7-8,CASSSGARAYNEQFF,TGTGCCAGCAGCTCGGGGGCGCGAGCCTACAATGAGCAGTTCTTC
14,many,TRBJ1-1,.,TRBV12-3/TRBV12-4,CASSLLGFGTEAFF,TGTGCCAGCAGTTTATTGGGGTTCGGCACTGAAGCTTTCTTT
12,many,TRBJ1-6,.,TRBV19,CATQGTNSPLHF,TGTGCCACCCAGGGTACGAATTCACCCCTCCACTTT
13,.,TRBJ2-7,.,TRBV15,CATSRQRADEQYF,TGTGCCACCAGCAGACAGCGGGCAGACGAGCAGTACTTC
15,.,TRBJ2-2,TRBD1,TRBV18,CASSPGTADTGELFF,TGTGCCAGCTCACCAGGGACAGCGGACACCGGGGAGCTGTTTTTT